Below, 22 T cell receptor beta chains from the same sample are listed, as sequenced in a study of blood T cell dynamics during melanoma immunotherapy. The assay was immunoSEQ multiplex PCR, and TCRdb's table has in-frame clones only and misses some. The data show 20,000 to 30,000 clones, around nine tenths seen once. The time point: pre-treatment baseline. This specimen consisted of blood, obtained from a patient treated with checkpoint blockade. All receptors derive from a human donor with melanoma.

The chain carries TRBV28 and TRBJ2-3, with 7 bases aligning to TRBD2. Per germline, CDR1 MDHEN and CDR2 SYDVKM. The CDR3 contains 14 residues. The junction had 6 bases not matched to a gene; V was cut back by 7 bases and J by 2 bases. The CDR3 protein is CASTSGGYTDTQYF. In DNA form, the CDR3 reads TGTGCCAGCACTTCGGGAGGCTACACAGATACGCAGTATTTT.

In DNA, the CDR3 is TGTGCCAGCAGTGGTCGGGAGCGCGAGACCCAGTACTTC. Translated: CASSGRERETQYF. The chain carries TRBV2 and TRBJ2-5; the D gene is possibly TRBD2 (6 bases). V was shortened by 4 bases and J by 5 bases, with 11 bases between the two germline ends. This CDR3 is 13 amino acids long. Germline lookup yields CDR1 SNHLY and CDR2 FYNNEI.

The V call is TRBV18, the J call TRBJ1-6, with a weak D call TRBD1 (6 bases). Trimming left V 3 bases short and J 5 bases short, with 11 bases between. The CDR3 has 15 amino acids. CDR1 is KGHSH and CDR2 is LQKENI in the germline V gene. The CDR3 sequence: CASSPRGAHNSPLHF. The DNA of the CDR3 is TGTGCCAGCTCACCTCGGGGGGCGCATAATTCACCCCTCCACTTT.

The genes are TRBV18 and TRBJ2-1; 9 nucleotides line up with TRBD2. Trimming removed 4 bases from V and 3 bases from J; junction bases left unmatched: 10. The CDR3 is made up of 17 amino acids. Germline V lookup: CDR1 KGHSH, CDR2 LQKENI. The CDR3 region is CASSRLQVAGVYNEQFF. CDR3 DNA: TGTGCCAGCTCACGGCTCCAGGTAGCGGGAGTCTACAATGAGCAGTTCTTC. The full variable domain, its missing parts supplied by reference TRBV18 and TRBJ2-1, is NAGVMQNPRHLVRRRGQEARLRCSPMKGHSHVYWYRQLPEEGLKFMVYLQKENIIDESGMPKERFSAEFPKEGPSILRIQQVVRGDSAAYFCASSRLQVAGVYNEQFFGPGTRLTVL.

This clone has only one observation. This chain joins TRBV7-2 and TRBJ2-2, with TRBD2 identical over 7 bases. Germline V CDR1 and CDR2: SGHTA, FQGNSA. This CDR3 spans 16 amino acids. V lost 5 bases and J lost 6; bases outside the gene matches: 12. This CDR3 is CASSAGLRVGAGELFF. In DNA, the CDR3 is TGTGCCAGCAGCGCGGGACTACGGGTCGGGGCCGGGGAGCTGTTTTTT.

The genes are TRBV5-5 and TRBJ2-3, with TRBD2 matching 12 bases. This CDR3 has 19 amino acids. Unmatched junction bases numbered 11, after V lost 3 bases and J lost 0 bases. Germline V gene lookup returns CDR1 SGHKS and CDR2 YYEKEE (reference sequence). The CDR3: CASSSAGLAGTLSTDTQYF. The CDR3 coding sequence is TGTGCCAGCAGCTCCGCCGGACTAGCGGGGACCCTTAGCACAGATACGCAGTATTTT.

The CDR3 DNA follows: TGTGCCAGCAGTTACTTAAGCTCATGGGCCGGGGAGCTGTTTTTT. Translation: CASSYLSSWAGELFF. The chain employs TRBV6-5 and TRBJ2-2; D unclear. V lost 1 base and J 6 bases, leaving 12 bases between the germline ends. The germline V gene encodes CDR1 MNHEY and CDR2 SVGAGI. The CDR3 contains 15 residues.

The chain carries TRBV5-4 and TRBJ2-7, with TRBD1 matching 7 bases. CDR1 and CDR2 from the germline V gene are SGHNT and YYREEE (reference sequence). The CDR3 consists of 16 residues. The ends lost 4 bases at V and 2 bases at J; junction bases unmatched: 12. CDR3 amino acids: CASSLEGAKAAYEQYF. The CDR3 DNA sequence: TGTGCCAGCAGCCTCGAGGGGGCTAAAGCGGCCTACGAGCAGTACTTC.

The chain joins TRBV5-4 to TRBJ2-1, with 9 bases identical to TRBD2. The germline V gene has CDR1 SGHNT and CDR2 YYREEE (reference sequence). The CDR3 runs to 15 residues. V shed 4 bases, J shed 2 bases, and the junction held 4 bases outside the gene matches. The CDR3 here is CASSQAGGPYNEQFF. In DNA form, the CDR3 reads TGTGCCAGCAGCCAGGCGGGAGGGCCCTACAATGAGCAGTTCTTC.

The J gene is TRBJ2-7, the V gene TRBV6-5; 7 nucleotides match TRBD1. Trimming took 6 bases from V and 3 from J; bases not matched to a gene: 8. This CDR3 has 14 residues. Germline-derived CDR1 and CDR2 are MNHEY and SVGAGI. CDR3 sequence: CASSQQGIIYEQYF. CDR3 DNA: TGTGCCAGCAGCCAACAGGGGATCATCTACGAGCAGTACTTC.

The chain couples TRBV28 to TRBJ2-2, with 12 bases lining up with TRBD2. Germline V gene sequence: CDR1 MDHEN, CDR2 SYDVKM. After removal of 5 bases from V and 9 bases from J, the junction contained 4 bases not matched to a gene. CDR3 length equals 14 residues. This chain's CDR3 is CASSRLAGERELFF. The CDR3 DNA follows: TGTGCCAGCAGTCGACTAGCGGGAGAAAGGGAGCTGTTTTTT.

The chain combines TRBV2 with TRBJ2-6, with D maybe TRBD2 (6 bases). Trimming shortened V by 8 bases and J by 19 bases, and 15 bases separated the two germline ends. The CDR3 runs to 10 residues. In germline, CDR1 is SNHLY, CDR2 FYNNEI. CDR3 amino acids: CASGLSSITF. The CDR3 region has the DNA TGTGCCAGCGGACTATCATCCATCACTTTC. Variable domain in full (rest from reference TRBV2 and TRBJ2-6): EPEVTQTPSHQVTQMGQEVILRCVPISNHLYFYWYRQILGQKVEFLVSFYNNEISEKSEIFDDQFSVERPDGSNFTLKIRSTKLEDSAMYFCASGLSSITFGAGSRLTVL.

The CDR3 DNA follows: TGTGCCAGCAGTTTATTGGGACAGGGCACCTACGAGCAGTACTTC. Translating it yields CASSLLGQGTYEQYF. The V gene is TRBV28, the J gene TRBJ2-7; 9 nucleotides match TRBD1. The CDR3 loop spans 15 amino acids. CDR1 and CDR2 (germline): MDHEN, SYDVKM. V shed 1 base and J 2 bases; nucleotides not matched to a gene: 3.

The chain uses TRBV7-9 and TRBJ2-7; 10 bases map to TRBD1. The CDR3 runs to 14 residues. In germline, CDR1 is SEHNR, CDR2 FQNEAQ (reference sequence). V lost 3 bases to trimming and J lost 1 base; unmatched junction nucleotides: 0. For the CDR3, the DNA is TGTGCCAGCAGCTTGGACAGGGGGTCCTACGAGCAGTACTTC. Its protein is CASSLDRGSYEQYF.

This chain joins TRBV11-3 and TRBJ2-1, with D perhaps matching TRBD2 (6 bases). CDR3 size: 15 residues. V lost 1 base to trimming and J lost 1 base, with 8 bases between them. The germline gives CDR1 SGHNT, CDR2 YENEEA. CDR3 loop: CASSLGGVSYNEQFF. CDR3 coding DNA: TGTGCCAGCAGCTTAGGCGGGGTTTCCTACAATGAGCAGTTCTTC.

Here the CDR3 reads CASSFTSGRAGNEQFF. DNA for the CDR3: TGTGCCAGCAGTTTTACTAGCGGGAGGGCCGGGAATGAGCAGTTCTTC. The rearrangement uses TRBV28 and TRBJ2-1; 13 bases match TRBD2. V lost 3 bases to trimming and J lost 7 bases; unmatched junction nucleotides: 6. The CDR3 extends over 16 amino acids. The germline V gene encodes CDR1 MDHEN and CDR2 SYDVKM.

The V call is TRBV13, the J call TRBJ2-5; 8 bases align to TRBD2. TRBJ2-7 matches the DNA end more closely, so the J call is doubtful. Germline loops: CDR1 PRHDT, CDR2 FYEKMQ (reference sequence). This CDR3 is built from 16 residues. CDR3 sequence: CASSRYGAGATYEQYF. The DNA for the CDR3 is TGTGCCAGCAGCCGATACGGAGCGGGAGCTACCTACGAGCAGTACTTC.

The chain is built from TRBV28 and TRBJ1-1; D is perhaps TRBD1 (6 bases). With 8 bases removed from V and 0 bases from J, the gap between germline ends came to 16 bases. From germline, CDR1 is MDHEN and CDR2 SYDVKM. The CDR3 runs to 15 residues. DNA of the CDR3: TGTGCCAGCTTCCAATTAGGGGACATGAACACTGAAGCTTTCTTT. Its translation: CASFQLGDMNTEAFF.

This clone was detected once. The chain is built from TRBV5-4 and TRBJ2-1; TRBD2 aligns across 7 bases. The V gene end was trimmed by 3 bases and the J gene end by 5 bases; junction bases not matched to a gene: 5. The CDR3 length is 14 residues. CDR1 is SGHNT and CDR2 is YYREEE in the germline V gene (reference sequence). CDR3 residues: CASSSLAENNEQFF. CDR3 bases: TGTGCCAGCAGCTCGCTAGCGGAAAACAATGAGCAGTTCTTC.

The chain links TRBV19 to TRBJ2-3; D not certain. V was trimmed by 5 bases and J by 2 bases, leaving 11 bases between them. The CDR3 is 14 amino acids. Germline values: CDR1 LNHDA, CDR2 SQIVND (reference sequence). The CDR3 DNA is TGTGCCAGTAGTCTCGGGCTCAACACAGATACGCAGTATTTT. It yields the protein CASSLGLNTDTQYF.

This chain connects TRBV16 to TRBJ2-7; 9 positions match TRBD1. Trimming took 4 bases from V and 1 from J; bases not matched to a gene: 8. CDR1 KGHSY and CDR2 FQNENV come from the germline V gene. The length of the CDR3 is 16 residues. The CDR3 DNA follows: TGTGCCAGCAGCCGGTCCGGGACAGGGTTTTCCTACGAGCAGTACTTC. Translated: CASSRSGTGFSYEQYF.

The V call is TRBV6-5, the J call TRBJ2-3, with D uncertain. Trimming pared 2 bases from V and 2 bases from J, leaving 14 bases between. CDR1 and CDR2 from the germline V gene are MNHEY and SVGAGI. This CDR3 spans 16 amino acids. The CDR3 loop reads CASSYLRSANTDTQYF. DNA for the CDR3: TGTGCCAGCAGTTACCTACGGTCGGCGAACACAGATACGCAGTATTTT.